Below are 10 T cell receptor beta chains sequenced from a single sample in a study of vaccination and CD4 T cells after COVID-19. Treatment given: approximately 10-day PBMC culture with coronavirus spike peptide pools or control peptides (ViraFEST assay). These receptors are not linked to any known antigen. With the Oncomine TCR Beta short-read assay, DNA from cultured CD4+ T cells was sequenced. TCRdb passed the PCR reads through MiXCR, listing each CDR3 protein once. The top ten clones hold roughly a tenth of a sample with 14,000 to 15,000 distinct CDR3 sequences, about 77% of them seen once. This specimen was CD4+ T cells from blood, cultured in vitro, taken after SARS-CoV-2 vaccination. The receptors stem from a human donor who received a COVID-19 vaccine.

The genes are TRBV6-1 and TRBJ1-1; TRBD1 might be the D (6 bases). V was pared by 7 bases and J by 8 bases, with 11 bases between. The CDR3 is made up of 11 amino acids. CDR1 is MNHNS, CDR2 SASEGT, per germline. In nucleotides, the CDR3 is TGTGCCAGCACCGACAGGACCGAAGCTTTCTTT. Translated, it gives CASTDRTEAFF.

The chain couples TRBV10-3 to TRBJ2-3; a possible D gene is TRBD2 (5 bases). V lost 0 bases, J lost 5 bases, and 9 bases lay in between. CDR1 and CDR2 (germline): ENHRY, SYGVKD. There are 14 residues in the CDR3. CDR3: CAISESTGIDTQYF. The CDR3 DNA reads TGTGCCATCAGTGAGTCGACGGGGATAGATACGCAGTATTTT.

This clonotype was counted between two and nine times. The V gene is TRBV5-4, the J gene TRBJ2-5; 8 bases are shared with TRBD1. The V segment lost 4 bases and the J segment 0 bases; nucleotides outside the gene matches: 8. The CDR3 consists of 16 residues. The V gene's germline CDR1 is SGHNT and CDR2 YYREEE (reference sequence). CDR3 nucleotide sequence: TGTGCCAGCAGCGTTAACAGGGGGTATGACCAAGAGACCCAGTACTTC. Encoded protein: CASSVNRGYDQETQYF.

This chain links TRBV20-1 with TRBJ1-6; tentatively, D is TRBD1 (6 bases). Trimming cost V 3 bases and J 9 bases, with 12 bases left between them. In germline, CDR1 is DFQATT, CDR2 SNEGSKA (reference sequence). The CDR3 spans 13 residues. This chain's CDR3 is CSASRGIGSPLHF. As DNA, the CDR3 is TGCAGTGCTAGCAGGGGAATCGGTTCACCCCTCCACTTT.

The chain uses TRBV18 and TRBJ2-3; D possibly corresponds to TRBD2 (5 bases). Germline V lookup: CDR1 KGHSH, CDR2 LQKENI. This CDR3 contains 15 residues. V was trimmed by 1 base and J by 5 bases, leaving 13 bases between them. The CDR3 DNA sequence: TGTGCCAGCTCACCACTTTTGGCTCGGGGAGATACGCAGTATTTT. Residues: CASSPLLARGDTQYF.

This sequence joins TRBV24-1 and TRBJ2-7; no reliable D call. The length of the CDR3 is 12 residues. Germline V gene lookup returns CDR1 KGHDR and CDR2 SFDVKD. V lost 4 bases and J lost 4, with 7 bases in between. The CDR3 nucleotides are TGTGCCACCAGTGAGGGTCTTTACGAGCAGTACTTC. Encoded protein: CATSEGLYEQYF.

V is TRBV24-1 and J is TRBJ2-5, with D unresolved. CDR3 length: 12 residues. V was clipped by 5 bases and J by 7 bases, with 10 bases between them. Looked up from germline, CDR1 is KGHDR and CDR2 is SFDVKD. CDR3 residues: CATSGGVGTQYF. As DNA, the CDR3 is TGTGCCACCAGTGGTGGTGTTGGGACCCAGTACTTC.

This chain uses TRBV5-4 with TRBJ1-1, with a weak D call TRBD1 (5 bases). V lost 2 bases and J 5 bases, leaving 16 bases between the germline ends. Germline V gives CDR1 SGHNT, CDR2 YYREEE (reference sequence). The CDR3 contains 15 residues. The CDR3, as DNA: TGTGCCAGCAGCTTCGGAACGGGGGAACGGACTGAAGCTTTCTTT. Protein: CASSFGTGERTEAFF.

This clonotype has just a few counts. This rearrangement joins TRBV19 to TRBJ1-2; D is undetermined. CDR3 length equals 12 residues. V was shortened by 7 bases and J by 0 bases, with 6 bases between the two germline ends. Per germline, CDR1 LNHDA and CDR2 SQIVND (reference sequence). The CDR3 DNA follows: TGTGCCAGTACAAGGACTAACTATGGCTACACCTTC. This sequence encodes CASTRTNYGYTF.

This sequence joins TRBV6-1 and TRBJ2-3; TRBD1 agrees at 8 bases. The V and J ends lost 8 bases and 8 bases, in that order; junction bases with no gene match: 18. CDR3 length: 16 amino acids. CDR1 and CDR2 from the germline V gene are MNHNS and SASEGT. CDR3 bases: TGTGCCAGCTTCTTAACGGGCAGGGGGCATTTTGGTACGCAGTATTTT. Translated: CASFLTGRGHFGTQYF.